This record concerns one T cell receptor beta chain sequence. Primers: 60 V beta forward and 13 J beta reverse. The protocol was immunoSEQ multiplex PCR, while the TCRdb copy is restricted to in-frame clones and leaves out a portion. The sample has 100,000 to 120,000 clones, around 87% seen once. This sample is part of a study of glioma-infiltrating T cells after dendritic cell vaccination. At the level of the study: Monocyte-derived dendritic cells, cultured approximately 7 days with IL-4 and GM-CSF, were pulsed with autologous tumor lysate. At biweekly intervals, patients got three intradermal dendritic cell vaccine injections.

Time point defined: after dendritic cell vaccination, including at tumor progression/relapse. Blood PBMC samples: pre-vaccination, two weeks post third vaccination, and at tumor progression. With 4 bases clipped from V and 3 bases from J, the junction kept 6 bases outside the gene matches. This CDR3 is 15 amino acids long. CDR1 SGHRS and CDR2 YFSETQ come from the germline V gene. The sequencing here drew on blood, taken after dendritic cell vaccination. V usage is TRBV5-1 and J usage is TRBJ2-1, with 8 nucleotides matching TRBD1. This TCR was sampled from a human donor with glioblastoma. CDR3: CASSMGQDRYNEQFF. Here the CDR3 DNA reads TGCGCCAGCAGCATGGGACAGGACCGCTACAATGAGCAGTTCTTC.